This entry lists 32 T cell receptor beta chains sequenced from one sample in a study of beta chain features in type 1 diabetes. cDNA synthesis used the whole RNA isolate, giving expressed TCRB sequences. TCRdb keeps only in-frame clones here, not all; method: immunoSEQ multiplex PCR. Among almost 350,000 clones listed, about a tenth were seen once. No cognate antigen is known for these TCRs. Study-wide points: Shorter TCRB CDR3s, moderately but significantly so, were found in Type 1 diabetes patients in all four CD4+ subsets.

The specimen was central memory CD4+ T cells from blood. The receptors were gathered from a man under 40 with type 1 diabetes.

The chain has TRBV5-4 and TRBJ1-6; D remains ambiguous. Germline V lookup: CDR1 SGHNT, CDR2 YYREEE (reference sequence). This CDR3 has 15 residues. Trimming took off 1 base at V and 7 bases at J, with 12 bases between the two ends. The CDR3 bases are TGTGCCAGCAGCTTGCAAGGGCGGATCAATTCACCCCTCCACTTT. Residues: CASSLQGRINSPLHF.

This clone rates as medium-sized (0.01 to 0.1%). The CDR3 reads CASSPLAGGPNEQFF. The CDR3 bases are TGCGCCAGCTCTCCCCTAGCGGGGGGGCCCAATGAGCAGTTCTTC. V is TRBV23-1 and J is TRBJ2-1, with 12 bases matching TRBD2. TRBV23-1 is an ORF; its function is uncertain. V lost 8 bases and J lost 6; bases outside the gene matches: 8. The CDR3 contains 15 residues.

About this clone: At one boundary the junction diverges from the germline segment, which might be a read error. This chain connects TRBV7-7 to TRBJ2-7; no clear D gene. CDR3 length equals 12 residues. Germline V gene lookup returns CDR1 SSHAT and CDR2 FNYEAQ (reference sequence). The CDR3 reads CASRQCSYEQYF. The CDR3 DNA follows: TGTGCTAGCAGGCAGTGCTCCTACGAGCAGTACTTC.

This clone was seen a handful of times. The chain uses TRBV7-2 and TRBJ1-4, with a tentative D call TRBD1 (6 bases). Trimming removed 3 bases from V and 4 bases from J, with 6 bases in between. The CDR3 sequence is 13 residues long. CDR1 SGHTA and CDR2 FQGNSA come from the germline V gene. CDR3 in amino acids: CASSLDSNEKLFF. CDR3 nucleotides: TGTGCCAGCAGCTTGGACAGTAATGAAAAACTGTTTTTT.

This clone was recorded a few times. The chain links TRBV29-1 to TRBJ2-5, with a weak D call TRBD2 (6 bases). V was clipped by 3 bases and J by 7 bases, with 12 bases between them. Germline assignment: CDR1 SQVTM and CDR2 ANQGSEA. This CDR3 is built from 12 residues. This chain's CDR3 is CSVDGAGMTQYF. In DNA, the CDR3 is TGCAGCGTTGATGGGGCGGGGATGACCCAGTACTTC.

Comments on this clone: Other nucleotide sequences from this sample produce the same CDR3. The chain recombines TRBV2 with TRBJ1-1; 7 nucleotides match TRBD1. CDR1 is SNHLY, CDR2 FYNNEI, per germline. The CDR3 sequence is 13 residues long. J was trimmed by 2 bases and V by 5 bases; bases with no gene match: 2. The CDR3: CASSRQGNTEAFF. CDR3 coding DNA: TGTGCCAGCAGTCGACAGGGCAACACTGAAGCTTTCTTT.

This clone was recorded a few times. V is TRBV30 and J is TRBJ1-1, with no clear D. V lost 2 bases, J lost 3 bases, and 13 bases lay in between. Germline V gene sequence: CDR1 GTSNPN, CDR2 SVGIG (reference sequence). The CDR3 length is 14 residues. As DNA, the CDR3 is TGTGCCTGGAGTTTTGGTGGGTTAGACACTGAAGCTTTCTTT. As protein: CAWSFGGLDTEAFF.

This chain uses TRBV10-1 with TRBJ1-2; 8 positions agree with TRBD1. The germline V gene has CDR1 WNHNN and CDR2 SYGVQD (reference sequence). The V and J ends lost 5 bases and 10 bases, in that order; junction bases with no gene match: 9. This CDR3 comprises 13 residues. Written as DNA, the CDR3 is TGCGCCAGCAGTCCCGACAGGGGAAGGACCTACACCTTC. The encoded protein is CASSPDRGRTYTF.

Many counts were recorded for this clone. V is TRBV20-1 and J is TRBJ2-7; the D gene is possibly TRBD2 (6 bases). The CDR3 is made up of 10 amino acids. The germline V gene encodes CDR1 DFQATT and CDR2 SNEGSKA (reference sequence). The germline V and J ends were trimmed by 5 bases and 5 bases, with 7 bases remaining between them. The CDR3 sequence: CSAWGDEQYF. Here the CDR3 DNA reads TGCAGTGCTTGGGGGGACGAGCAGTACTTC.

The chain carries TRBV18 and TRBJ2-7, with D perhaps TRBD1 (6 bases). The CDR3 runs to 14 residues. The germline V and J ends were trimmed by 3 bases and 0 bases, with 9 bases remaining between them. Germline values: CDR1 KGHSH, CDR2 LQKENI. The CDR3 sequence is CASSPGTRSYEQYF. DNA of the CDR3: TGTGCCAGCTCACCCGGGACACGCTCCTACGAGCAGTACTTC.

This clone occurred many times. V and J are TRBV5-1 and TRBJ2-3; 8 positions agree with TRBD2. This CDR3 is 15 amino acids long. From germline, CDR1 is SGHRS and CDR2 YFSETQ. V was pared by 0 bases and J by 11 bases, with 11 bases of the junction left unmatched. The CDR3 loop reads CASSLESRGLGEQYF. CDR3 DNA sequence: TGCGCCAGCAGCTTGGAATCTAGGGGACTAGGGGAGCAGTATTTT.

CDR3 DNA: TGTGCCTGGAGTCCTACCTTCGGGACAGTCTTCTCCTACGAGCAGTACTTC. This codes for CAWSPTFGTVFSYEQYF. The genes are TRBV30 and TRBJ2-5; 7 bases fit TRBD1. The end of the DNA fits TRBJ2-7 better, so the J call may be wrong. CDR3 length: 17 residues. Germline CDR1 and CDR2: GTSNPN and SVGIG (reference sequence).

The CDR3 DNA reads as TGCGCCAGCAGCCAAGATCTTATTTCGGGCAGGGCCTCCACAGATACGCAGTATTTT. Translation: CASSQDLISGRASTDTQYF. The chain employs TRBV4-1 and TRBJ2-3; D is possibly TRBD1 (5 bases). The CDR3 covers 19 residues. Germline-derived CDR1 and CDR2 are MGHRA and YSYEKL. V dropped 0 bases and J dropped 2 bases, with 21 bases sitting between them.

In its sample, this clone was seen a few times. The J gene is TRBJ2-5, the V gene TRBV6-5; 9 bases match TRBD1. The J segment lost 4 bases and the V segment lost 2 bases, leaving 8 bases of the junction unmatched. The CDR3 covers 16 residues. The germline gives CDR1 MNHEY, CDR2 SVGAGI. The CDR3 region has the DNA TGTGCCAGCAGTTACACGACGGGACAGGGAAGAGAGACCCAGTACTTC. It translates to CASSYTTGQGRETQYF.

The chain carries TRBV5-1 and TRBJ1-2; D uncertain. The CDR3 covers 14 residues. CDR1 SGHRS and CDR2 YFSETQ come from the germline V gene. V lost 3 bases and J lost 8, with 17 bases in between. The CDR3 here is CASSSKTLDGGYTF. DNA of the CDR3: TGCGCCAGCAGCTCTAAGACTCTTGACGGGGGCTACACCTTC.

The chain employs TRBV29-1 and TRBJ2-3, with no clear D. Germline V gene sequence: CDR1 SQVTM, CDR2 ANQGSEA. CDR3 length: 14 amino acids. Trimming cost V 3 bases and J 2 bases, with 12 bases left between them. In nucleotides, the CDR3 is TGCAGCGTTGATGCCGGGTCAAACACAGATACGCAGTATTTT. Its protein product is CSVDAGSNTDTQYF.

This clone was counted ten times or more. The rearrangement uses TRBV7-9 and TRBJ1-4; D is uncertain. V was cut by 9 bases and J by 0 bases, with 11 bases left in between. The CDR3 runs to 14 residues. In germline, CDR1 is SEHNR, CDR2 FQNEAQ (reference sequence). CDR3 loop: CASAGTATNEKLFF. The CDR3 coding sequence is TGTGCCAGTGCGGGCACCGCAACTAATGAAAAACTGTTTTTT.

This clone has just a few counts. The CDR3 loop is CASSSEAGQINQPQHF. The CDR3 DNA is TGTGCCAGCAGTTCCGAGGCGGGACAGATCAATCAGCCCCAGCATTTT. The V gene is TRBV2, the J gene TRBJ1-5, with TRBD1 matching over 7 bases. Germline V gene lookup returns CDR1 SNHLY and CDR2 FYNNEI. Trimming removed 5 bases from V and 3 bases from J; junction bases left unmatched: 10. The CDR3 totals 16 residues.

A few counts support this clone. CDR3 nucleotide sequence: TGTGCCAGCAGTCAGGGGACAGGGGGCCGTGAAAAACTGTTTTTT. Translated: CASSQGTGGREKLFF. V is TRBV28 and J is TRBJ1-4; 12 bases map to TRBD1. Losses at the gene ends were 5 bases for V and 7 bases for J; bases not matched to a gene: 5. CDR1 is MDHEN, CDR2 SYDVKM, per germline. The CDR3 runs to 15 residues.

This clone was picked up a small number of times. The gene calls are TRBV5-1 and TRBJ2-1; 8 bases fit TRBD1. Germline trimming cut 4 bases from V and 7 bases from J; bases unmatched to any gene: 10. CDR1 and CDR2 (germline): SGHRS, YFSETQ. This CDR3 spans 15 amino acids. The CDR3 DNA reads TGCGCCAGCAGCCCCCGACAGGGGCGGATGAATGAGCAGTTCTTC. Protein: CASSPRQGRMNEQFF.

The chain combines TRBV10-3 with TRBJ2-5, with 7 nucleotides matching TRBD1. The germline gives CDR1 ENHRY, CDR2 SYGVKD. J lost 2 bases, V lost 5 bases, and 5 bases had no gene match. The CDR3 has 14 amino acids. The CDR3, as DNA: TGTGCCATCAGTATCTCAGGGGGTCAAGAGACCCAGTACTTC. Residues: CAISISGGQETQYF.

This clone was observed a handful of times. DNA for the CDR3: TGTGCCAGCAGCCGGTCGGACAGTCCCTATAATTCACCCCTCCACTTT. It codes for CASSRSDSPYNSPLHF. This chain uses TRBV11-2 with TRBJ1-6; D is perhaps TRBD1 (6 bases). Looked up from germline, CDR1 is SGHAT and CDR2 is FQNNGV. This CDR3 contains 16 residues. V was trimmed by 5 bases and J by 2 bases, leaving 13 bases between them.

CDR3 coding DNA: TGTGCCAGCAGCCTCACTACAGGGGGCGGAACAGATACGCAGTATTTT. Translation gives CASSLTTGGGTDTQYF. V usage is TRBV13 and J usage is TRBJ2-3; 9 bases are a match to TRBD1. CDR1 is PRHDT, CDR2 FYEKMQ, per germline (reference sequence). The V segment lost 5 bases and the J segment 3 bases; nucleotides outside the gene matches: 9. The CDR3 spans 16 residues. Looking up the rest from reference TRBV13 and TRBJ2-3 gives the full variable domain: AAGVIQSPRHLIKEKRETATLKCYPIPRHDTVYWYQQGPGQDPQFLISFYEKMQSDKGSIPDRFSAQQFSDYHSELNMSSLELGDSALYFCASSLTTGGGTDTQYFGPGTRLTVL.

Comment on this clone: This same CDR3 is encoded by further DNA sequences in the sample. This chain joins TRBV5-6 and TRBJ2-3; 8 nucleotides line up with TRBD2. CDR1 SGHDT and CDR2 YYEEEE come from the germline V gene. The V gene end was trimmed by 4 bases and the J gene end by 1 base; junction bases not matched to a gene: 2. This CDR3 is built from 14 residues. The CDR3 region is CASSPAGGTDTQYF. The CDR3 DNA is TGTGCCAGCAGCCCAGCGGGGGGCACAGATACGCAGTATTTT.

This chain uses TRBV27 with TRBJ2-7; tentatively, D is TRBD1 (6 bases). This CDR3 spans 15 amino acids. CDR1 and CDR2 from the germline V gene are MNHEY and SMNVEV (reference sequence). With 3 bases removed from V and 3 bases from J, the gap between germline ends came to 15 bases. In nucleotides, the CDR3 is TGTGCCAGCAGTTTCGAAGGGACATGGAGCTACGAGCAGTACTTC. It translates to CASSFEGTWSYEQYF.

The sample holds a few counts of this clone. The chain carries TRBV28 and TRBJ2-7; the D is unclear. The CDR3 runs to 11 residues. The V and J ends lost 5 bases and 3 bases respectively, with 5 bases between them. CDR1 and CDR2 from the germline V gene are MDHEN and SYDVKM. The CDR3 protein is CASSVDYEQYF. CDR3 in DNA: TGTGCCAGCAGTGTGGACTACGAGCAGTACTTC.

This clone was seen a few times. The rearrangement links TRBV7-6 to TRBJ2-7; 10 nucleotides match TRBD1. The CDR3 consists of 15 residues. The trim removed 4 bases at V and 3 bases at J, leaving 6 bases unmatched. CDR1 and CDR2 from the germline V gene are SGHVS and FNYEAQ. CDR3 in amino acids: CASSYRTGGYYEQYF. Written as DNA, the CDR3 is TGTGCCAGCAGCTACCGGACAGGGGGGTACTACGAGCAGTACTTC.

This rearrangement joins TRBV18 to TRBJ1-5; D gene ambiguous. Germline assignment: CDR1 KGHSH and CDR2 LQKENI. V was pared by 3 bases and J by 13 bases, with 16 bases between. The CDR3 has 13 amino acids. The DNA for the CDR3 is TGTGCCAGCTCACCTGGCTTTTTGGGATCTCAGCATTTT. Protein: CASSPGFLGSQHF.

This clone was observed a few times. V gene TRBV28 combines with J gene TRBJ1-6; TRBD1 agrees at 7 bases. This CDR3 has 15 amino acids. In germline, CDR1 is MDHEN, CDR2 SYDVKM. V shed 4 bases and J 7 bases; nucleotides not matched to a gene: 7. The CDR3 coding sequence is TGTGCCAGCAGTTCCCCTAAGGGGGCCAATTCACCCCTCCACTTT. This translates into CASSSPKGANSPLHF.

This clone occurred a few times. This chain joins TRBV11-2 and TRBJ2-5, with D perhaps matching TRBD1 (7 bases). V lost 5 bases, J lost 5 bases, and 15 bases lay in between. This CDR3 has 14 amino acids. Germline V gene lookup returns CDR1 SGHAT and CDR2 FQNNGV. CDR3 in amino acids: CASSGGTERETQYF. The DNA of the CDR3 is TGTGCCAGCAGCGGGGGGACAGAGAGGGAGACCCAGTACTTC.

The sample holds a few counts of this clone. This rearrangement joins TRBV2 to TRBJ1-5; a possible D gene is TRBD1 (6 bases). Germline V gives CDR1 SNHLY, CDR2 FYNNEI. V was trimmed by 8 bases and J by 5 bases, leaving 13 bases between them. The CDR3 has 13 amino acids. CDR3 amino acids: CASGQGHDQPQHF. In nucleotides, the CDR3 is TGTGCCAGCGGCCAGGGACACGATCAGCCCCAGCATTTT.

The chain has TRBV6-1 and TRBJ2-4; the D call may be TRBD1 or TRBD2 (6 bases each). CDR3 length: 14 residues. Germline CDR1 is MNHNS and CDR2 is SASEGT. V was trimmed by 5 bases and J by 4 bases, leaving 12 bases between them. The CDR3 DNA follows: TGTGCCAGCAGTCAAACAGGGAGGAAAAACATTCAGTACTTC. Translation gives CASSQTGRKNIQYF.